Below, 2 T cell receptor beta chains from the same sample are listed, as sequenced in a study of T cells in Graves' hyperthyroidism and ophthalmopathy. What was amplified from RNA transcripts were TCR beta CDR3 regions. RT-PCR in the first round (using the HTBI primer set) targeted the TCR CDR3. In TCRdb, the multiplex PCR reads were re-called with MiXCR into one record per CDR3 protein. The sample holds roughly 700,000 distinct CDR3 sequences; around 15% are singletons and the top ten take roughly 10%. Sequences were obtained from blood. All receptors come from a woman under 30 with Graves' hyperthyroidism.

This clonotype was counted at least ten times. The V gene is TRBV24-1, the J gene TRBJ2-1; a possible D gene is TRBD2 (6 bases). CDR1 and CDR2 (germline): KGHDR, SFDVKD. Trimming removed 3 bases at V and 9 bases at J, with 20 bases between. The CDR3 has 16 residues. CDR3 bases: TGTGCCACCAGTGATAAATTCGGGGGAGTTTTAGGTGAGCAGTTCTTC. Translated, it gives CATSDKFGGVLGEQFF.

This chain connects TRBV7-9 to TRBJ2-2; D possibly matches TRBD1 or TRBD2 (5 bases each). Germline assignment: CDR1 SEHNR and CDR2 FQNEAQ (reference sequence). The CDR3 loop spans 14 amino acids. V was pared by 6 bases and J by 3 bases, with 11 bases between. The CDR3 here is CASRLGGYTGELFF. The CDR3 DNA reads as TGTGCCAGCAGACTTGGGGGATACACCGGGGAGCTGTTTTTT.